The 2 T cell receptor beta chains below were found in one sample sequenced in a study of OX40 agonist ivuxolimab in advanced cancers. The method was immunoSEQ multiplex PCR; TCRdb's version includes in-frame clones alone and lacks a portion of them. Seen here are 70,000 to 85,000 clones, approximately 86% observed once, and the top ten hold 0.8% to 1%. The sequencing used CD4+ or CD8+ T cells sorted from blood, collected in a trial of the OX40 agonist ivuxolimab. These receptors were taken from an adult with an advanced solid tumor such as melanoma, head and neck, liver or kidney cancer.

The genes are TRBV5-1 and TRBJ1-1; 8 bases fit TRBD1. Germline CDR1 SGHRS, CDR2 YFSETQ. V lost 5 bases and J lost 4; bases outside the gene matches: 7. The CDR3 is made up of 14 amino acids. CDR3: CASRGDRSITEAFF. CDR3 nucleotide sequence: TGCGCCAGCAGAGGGGACAGGTCGATCACTGAAGCTTTCTTT.

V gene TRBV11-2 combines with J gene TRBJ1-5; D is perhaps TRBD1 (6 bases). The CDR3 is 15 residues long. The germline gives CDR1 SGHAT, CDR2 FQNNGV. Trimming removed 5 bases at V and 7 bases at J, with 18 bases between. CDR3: CASSQTQGSGQPQHF. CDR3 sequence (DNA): TGTGCCAGCAGCCAAACCCAGGGGAGCGGGCAGCCCCAGCATTTT.